This TCR beta chain stems from a study of metastatic and nonmetastatic thyroid tumors. About the research overall: Comparison of repertoires was carried out across blood and tumor or nodule tissue from malignant and benign thyroid patients. General study findings and limits: The study reportedly found significantly higher TCR beta diversity in malignant thyroid tumors than benign nodules, in blood and tumor.

Thyroid surgery was performed in patients who had received no treatment beforehand. The V gene lost 4 bases and the J gene lost 4 bases, with 8 bases spanning the gap. The CDR3 has 13 amino acids. Per the germline V gene, CDR1 is LNHDA and CDR2 is SQIVND (reference sequence). In the source study's methods: The authors used CDR3 differences across clinicopathological groups to build a distant-metastasis classifier for papillary thyroid cancer. TCRdb re-processed the PCR reads through MiXCR. For this entry, the V and J calls and clone size follow TCRdb and not the study's own pipeline. The sample has 13,000 to 15,000 clones, roughly 3.5% seen once. This clone was seen more than once but under ten times. The antigen is unknown.

Sequenced material: tumor tissue. The source is a female donor with papillary thyroid cancer or a benign thyroid nodule (not recorded which). Some clones in this sample may be carry-over from other donors' samples. The rearrangement joins TRBV19 to TRBJ1-5, with no clear D. CDR3 amino acids: CASSTVKNQPQHF. For the CDR3, the DNA is TGTGCCAGTAGTACAGTAAAGAATCAGCCCCAGCATTTT. The full variable domain, in which reference TRBV19 and TRBJ1-5 provide the parts outside the CDR3, is DGGITQSPKYLFRKEGQNVTLSCEQNLNHDAMYWYRQDPGQGLRLIYYSQIVNDFQKGDIAEGYSVSREKKESFPLTVTSAQKNPTAFYLCASSTVKNQPQHFGDGTRLSIL.